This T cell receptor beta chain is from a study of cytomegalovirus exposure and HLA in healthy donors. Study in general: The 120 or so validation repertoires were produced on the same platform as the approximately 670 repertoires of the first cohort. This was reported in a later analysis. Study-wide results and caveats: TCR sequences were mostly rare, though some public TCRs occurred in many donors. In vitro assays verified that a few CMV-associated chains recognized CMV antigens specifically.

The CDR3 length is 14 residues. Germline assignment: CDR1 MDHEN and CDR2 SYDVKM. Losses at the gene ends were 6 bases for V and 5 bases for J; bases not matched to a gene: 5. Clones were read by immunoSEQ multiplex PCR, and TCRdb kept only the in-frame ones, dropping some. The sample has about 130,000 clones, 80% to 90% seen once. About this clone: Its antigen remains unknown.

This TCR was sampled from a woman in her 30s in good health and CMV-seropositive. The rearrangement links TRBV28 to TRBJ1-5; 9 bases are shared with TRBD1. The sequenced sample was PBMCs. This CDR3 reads CASSPGTGYQPQHF. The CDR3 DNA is TGTGCCAGCAGCCCTGGGACAGGGTATCAGCCCCAGCATTTT.